Each of the 12 T cell receptor beta chains below was sequenced from the same sample in a study of early T cells in non-severe SARS-CoV-2 infection. TCRdb redid the calling of the 5' RACE reads with MiXCR, one entry per CDR3 protein. The table records some 80,000 distinct CDR3 sequences, roughly 13% of them present only once. Sequenced material: whole blood. The receptors were sampled from an adult who was a healthcare worker with PCR-confirmed SARS-CoV-2 infection or an uninfected control (not recorded which).

This clonotype has just a few counts. This chain joins TRBV10-3 and TRBJ2-3, with TRBD2 matching over 11 bases. The trim removed 7 bases at V and 2 bases at J, leaving 5 bases unmatched. The CDR3 runs 15 residues. In germline, CDR1 is ENHRY, CDR2 SYGVKD. The CDR3 reads CAITKTSGDTDTQYF. The CDR3 region has the DNA TGTGCCATCACCAAGACTAGCGGGGACACAGATACGCAGTATTTT.

This clonotype was recorded many times. This chain uses TRBV5-1 with TRBJ1-4; TRBD1 is a possible D gene (6 bases). Trimming cost V 3 bases and J 0 bases, with 12 bases left between them. The CDR3 has 16 amino acids. Germline CDR1 reads SGHRS; CDR2 reads YFSETQ. CDR3 sequence (DNA): TGCGCCAGCAGCTCTGAGGGACATGCAACTAATGAAAAACTGTTTTTT. It yields the protein CASSSEGHATNEKLFF.

This clonotype has just a few counts. The chain is built from TRBV3-1 and TRBJ1-1; D gene uncertain. The CDR3 is made up of 13 amino acids. CDR1 and CDR2 (germline): LGHDT, YNNKEL (reference sequence). Between the trimmed V and J ends, which lost 2 bases and 3 bases, there was a span of 7 bases. The CDR3 here is CASSQRSYTEAFF. The CDR3 DNA sequence: TGTGCCAGCAGCCAAAGGTCCTACACTGAAGCTTTCTTT.

The rearrangement uses TRBV7-9 and TRBJ1-3; no firm D call. The germline CDR1 and CDR2 sequences are SEHNR and FQNEAQ (reference sequence). V was trimmed by 3 bases and J by 4 bases, leaving 7 bases between them. The CDR3 loop spans 13 amino acids. The chain's CDR3 is CASSFRLGNTIYF. In DNA form, the CDR3 reads TGTGCCAGCAGCTTTCGCCTGGGAAACACCATATATTTT.

This clonotype has just a few counts. The V call is TRBV24-1, the J call TRBJ2-3; TRBD2 aligns across 7 bases. Germline V lookup: CDR1 KGHDR, CDR2 SFDVKD. This CDR3 contains 13 residues. V gave up 9 bases and J gave up 2 bases; unmatched junction bases: 4. The CDR3: CATSSGNTDTQYF. As DNA, the CDR3 is TGTGCCACCTCTAGCGGAAACACAGATACGCAGTATTTT.

This clonotype was detected ten times or more. The chain recombines TRBV5-6 with TRBJ2-7; maybe TRBD2 (5 bases). The V gene lost 0 bases and the J gene lost 2 bases, with 12 bases spanning the gap. This CDR3 has 15 amino acids. From germline, CDR1 is SGHDT and CDR2 YYEEEE. The CDR3 coding sequence is TGTGCCAGCAGCTTGGACCCGGGGAGCACCTACGAGCAGTACTTC. It yields the protein CASSLDPGSTYEQYF.

This clonotype was detected a few times. This chain connects TRBV14 to TRBJ1-1, with D possibly being TRBD1 (5 bases). The CDR3 consists of 14 residues. CDR1 SGHDN and CDR2 FVKESK come from the germline V gene. The germline V and J ends were trimmed by 2 bases and 6 bases, with 13 bases remaining between them. CDR3 nucleotides: TGTGCCAGCAGCCAATTCAGCAGGGCCGCTGAAGCTTTCTTT. This sequence encodes CASSQFSRAAEAFF.

This clonotype was detected ten times or more. The V and J genes are TRBV5-1 and TRBJ2-2; D may be TRBD1 or TRBD2 (5 bases each). With 4 bases removed from V and 0 bases from J, the gap between germline ends came to 13 bases. This CDR3 has 16 amino acids. Germline V gene data show CDR1 as SGHRS and CDR2 as YFSETQ. For the CDR3, the DNA is TGCGCCAGCAGCCATAGTTGGGGGACGAACACCGGGGAGCTGTTTTTT. Amino acid sequence: CASSHSWGTNTGELFF.

This clonotype was seen a few times. The chain employs TRBV14 and TRBJ1-1, with unresolved D. Trimming took 0 bases from V and 4 from J, leaving 18 bases between them. The V gene's germline CDR1 is SGHDN and CDR2 FVKESK. This CDR3 has 17 residues. In DNA, the CDR3 is TGTGCCAGCAGCCAAGACCCCCAGCGGGCGTCGACCACTGAAGCTTTCTTT. This sequence encodes CASSQDPQRASTTEAFF.

This clonotype was recorded at least ten times. This chain joins TRBV20-1 and TRBJ1-2; weak D call: TRBD1 (6 bases). The CDR3 has 16 amino acids. V lost 3 bases and J 4 bases, leaving 21 bases between the germline ends. Germline V gene sequence: CDR1 DFQATT, CDR2 SNEGSKA (reference sequence). The CDR3 spells CSASPGATSEGYGYTF. The CDR3 region has the DNA TGCAGTGCTAGCCCGGGGGCTACCTCGGAAGGCTATGGCTACACCTTC.

This clonotype was observed at least ten times. The gene calls are TRBV6-5 and TRBJ1-2, with a possible D match to TRBD1 (6 bases). CDR3 length equals 15 residues. Between the trimmed V and J ends, which lost 2 bases and 2 bases, there was a span of 12 bases. Germline V gene data show CDR1 as MNHEY and CDR2 as SVGAGI. CDR3 residues: CASSYGTSANYGYTF. The CDR3 DNA reads as TGTGCCAGCAGTTACGGGACAAGTGCGAACTATGGCTACACCTTC.

The chain uses TRBV7-4 and TRBJ2-1; 10 nucleotides line up with TRBD1. Losses at the gene ends were 6 bases for V and 4 bases for J; bases not matched to a gene: 6. The CDR3 sequence is 15 residues long. CDR1 and CDR2 from the germline V gene are SGHVT and SQSDAQ. The CDR3 spells CASRIGTGAYNEQFF. As DNA, the CDR3 is TGTGCCAGCAGAATCGGGACAGGGGCGTACAATGAGCAGTTCTTC.